This T cell receptor (beta chain) comes out of a study of cytomegalovirus exposure and HLA in healthy donors. Trimming cost V 0 bases and J 0 bases, with 7 bases left between them. The CDR3 contains 15 residues. Per germline, CDR1 SGHRS and CDR2 YFSETQ. Findings of the study overall: Many donors shared some public TCRs, even though most TCR sequences were rare.

A remark on this clone: Its target is not known.

The PCR was carried out with 60 Vbeta primers and 13 Jbeta primers. Here immunoSEQ multiplex PCR was the method, and the copy in TCRdb shows in-frame clones only, minus some. The sample has more than 100,000 clones; about 61% are singletons. The sample taken for sequencing was PBMCs. V is TRBV5-1 and J is TRBJ2-1, with a weak D call TRBD2 (5 bases). The receptor comes from a woman in her thirties or forties in good health and CMV-seronegative. The CDR3 region is CASSLVGSSYNEQFF. CDR3 bases: TGCGCCAGCAGCTTGGTAGGGAGCTCCTACAATGAGCAGTTCTTC.